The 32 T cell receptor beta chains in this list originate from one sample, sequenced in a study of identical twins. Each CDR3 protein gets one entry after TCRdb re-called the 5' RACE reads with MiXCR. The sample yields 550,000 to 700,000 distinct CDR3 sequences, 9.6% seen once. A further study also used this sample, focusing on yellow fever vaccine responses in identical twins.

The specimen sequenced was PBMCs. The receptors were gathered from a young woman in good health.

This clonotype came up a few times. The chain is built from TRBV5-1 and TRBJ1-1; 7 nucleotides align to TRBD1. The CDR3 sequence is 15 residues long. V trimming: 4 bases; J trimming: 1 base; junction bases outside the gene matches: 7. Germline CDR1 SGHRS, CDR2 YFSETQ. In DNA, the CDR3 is TGCGCCAGCAGCACCGGACGGACAGGGAACACTGAAGCTTTCTTT. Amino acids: CASSTGRTGNTEAFF.

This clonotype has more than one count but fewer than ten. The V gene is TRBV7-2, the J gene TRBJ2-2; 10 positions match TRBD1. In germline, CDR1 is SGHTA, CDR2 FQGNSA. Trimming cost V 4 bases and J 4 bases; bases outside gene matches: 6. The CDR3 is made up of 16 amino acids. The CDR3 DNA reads TGTGCCAGCAGCTCGAGACAGGGGGCGGGCACCGGGGAGCTGTTTTTT. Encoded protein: CASSSRQGAGTGELFF.

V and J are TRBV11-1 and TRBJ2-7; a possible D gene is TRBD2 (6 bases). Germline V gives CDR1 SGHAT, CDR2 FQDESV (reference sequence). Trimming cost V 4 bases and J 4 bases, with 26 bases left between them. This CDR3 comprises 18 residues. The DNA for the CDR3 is TGTGCCAGCAGCTCCCGAGACGGGGGTAGGAGAACGGTTTACGAGCAGTACTTC. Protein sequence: CASSSRDGGRRTVYEQYF.

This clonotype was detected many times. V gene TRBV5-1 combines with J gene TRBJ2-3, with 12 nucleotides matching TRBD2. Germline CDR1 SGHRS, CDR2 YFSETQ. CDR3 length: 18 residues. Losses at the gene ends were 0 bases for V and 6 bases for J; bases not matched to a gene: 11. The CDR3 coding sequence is TGCGCCAGCAGCTTGGAGGGACTAGCGGGTTTGATTCAGGATACGCAGTATTTT. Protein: CASSLEGLAGLIQDTQYF.

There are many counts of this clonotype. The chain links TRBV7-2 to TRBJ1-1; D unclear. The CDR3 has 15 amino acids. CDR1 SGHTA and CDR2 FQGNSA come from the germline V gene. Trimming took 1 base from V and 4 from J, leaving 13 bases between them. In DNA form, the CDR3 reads TGTGCCAGCAGCTTAGAGTCCGGGCTAGGCACTGAAGCTTTCTTT. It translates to CASSLESGLGTEAFF.

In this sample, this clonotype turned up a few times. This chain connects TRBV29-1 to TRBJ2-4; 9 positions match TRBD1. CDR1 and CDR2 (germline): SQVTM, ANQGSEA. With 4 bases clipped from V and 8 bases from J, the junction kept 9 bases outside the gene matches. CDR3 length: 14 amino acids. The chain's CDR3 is CSVGTPGQGYIQYF. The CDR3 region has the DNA TGCAGCGTTGGAACGCCGGGACAGGGATACATTCAGTACTTC.

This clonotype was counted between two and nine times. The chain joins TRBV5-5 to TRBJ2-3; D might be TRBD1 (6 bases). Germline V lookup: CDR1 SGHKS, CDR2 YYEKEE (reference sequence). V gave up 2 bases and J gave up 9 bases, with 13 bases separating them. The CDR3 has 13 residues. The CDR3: CASSFSGDITQYF. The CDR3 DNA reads TGTGCCAGCAGCTTCTCAGGGGATATAACGCAGTATTTT.

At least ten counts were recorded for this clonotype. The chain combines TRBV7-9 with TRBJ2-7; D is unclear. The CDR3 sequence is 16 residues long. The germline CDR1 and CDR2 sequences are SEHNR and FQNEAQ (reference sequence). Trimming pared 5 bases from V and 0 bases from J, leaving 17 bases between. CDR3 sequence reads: CASSPPNPHNSYEQYF. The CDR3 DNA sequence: TGTGCCAGCAGCCCTCCTAACCCGCATAACTCCTACGAGCAGTACTTC.

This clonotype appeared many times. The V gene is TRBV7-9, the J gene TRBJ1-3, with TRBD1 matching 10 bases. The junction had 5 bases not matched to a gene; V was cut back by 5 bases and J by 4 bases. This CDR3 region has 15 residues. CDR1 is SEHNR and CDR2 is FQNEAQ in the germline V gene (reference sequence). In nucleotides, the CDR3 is TGTGCCAGCAGCCAGACAGGGGGCGAAGGAAACACCATATATTTT. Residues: CASSQTGGEGNTIYF. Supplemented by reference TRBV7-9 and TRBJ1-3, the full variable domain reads DTGVSQNPRHKITKRGQNVTFRCDPISEHNRLYWYRQTLGQGPEFLTYFQNEAQLEKSRLLSDRFSAERPKGSFSTLEIQRTEQGDSAMYLCASSQTGGEGNTIYFGEGSWLTVV.

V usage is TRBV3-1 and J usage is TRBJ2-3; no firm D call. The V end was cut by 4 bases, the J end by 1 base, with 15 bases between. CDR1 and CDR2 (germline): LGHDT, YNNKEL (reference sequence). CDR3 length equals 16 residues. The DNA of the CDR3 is TGTGCCAGCAGCCTCGTGGGTGGATATGGCACAGATACGCAGTATTTT. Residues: CASSLVGGYGTDTQYF.

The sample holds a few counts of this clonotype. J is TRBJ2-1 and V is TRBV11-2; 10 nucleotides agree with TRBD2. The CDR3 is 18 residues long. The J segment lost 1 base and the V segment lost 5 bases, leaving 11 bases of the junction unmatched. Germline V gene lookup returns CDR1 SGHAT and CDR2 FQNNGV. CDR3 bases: TGTGCCAGCAGCGTATTAGCGGGAGGACGTTCTTCCTACAATGAGCAGTTCTTC. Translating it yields CASSVLAGGRSSYNEQFF.

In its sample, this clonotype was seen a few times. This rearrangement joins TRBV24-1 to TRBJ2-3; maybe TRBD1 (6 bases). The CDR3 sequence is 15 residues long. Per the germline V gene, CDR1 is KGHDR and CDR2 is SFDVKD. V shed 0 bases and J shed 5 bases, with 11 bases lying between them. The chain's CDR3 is CATSDLGQGQDTQYF. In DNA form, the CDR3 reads TGTGCCACCAGTGATTTGGGGCAGGGACAAGATACGCAGTATTTT.

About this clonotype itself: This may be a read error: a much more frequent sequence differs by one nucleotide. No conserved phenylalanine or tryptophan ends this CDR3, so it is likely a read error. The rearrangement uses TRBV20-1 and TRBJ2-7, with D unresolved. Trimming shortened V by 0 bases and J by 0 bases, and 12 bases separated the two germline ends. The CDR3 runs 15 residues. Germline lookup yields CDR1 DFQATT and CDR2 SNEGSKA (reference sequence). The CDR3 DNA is TGCAGTGCTAGAGATTCGGCAGGTAGCTCCTACGAGCAGTACCTC. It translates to CSARDSAGSSYEQYL.

The CDR3 DNA follows: TGCAGTGCAAAAGGGACAGGGAGGAGTGAAAAACTGTTTTTT. Its protein product is CSAKGTGRSEKLFF. This chain connects TRBV20-1 to TRBJ1-4; TRBD1 matches 9 bases. The CDR3 runs 14 residues. Germline V gives CDR1 DFQATT, CDR2 SNEGSKA (reference sequence). V was clipped by 6 bases and J by 7 bases; unmatched bases: 9.

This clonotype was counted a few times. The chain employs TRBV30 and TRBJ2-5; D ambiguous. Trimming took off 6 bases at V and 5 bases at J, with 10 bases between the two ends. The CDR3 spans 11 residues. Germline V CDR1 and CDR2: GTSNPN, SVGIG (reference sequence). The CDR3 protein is CACGNAETQYF. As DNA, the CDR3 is TGTGCCTGTGGGAATGCGGAGACCCAGTACTTC.

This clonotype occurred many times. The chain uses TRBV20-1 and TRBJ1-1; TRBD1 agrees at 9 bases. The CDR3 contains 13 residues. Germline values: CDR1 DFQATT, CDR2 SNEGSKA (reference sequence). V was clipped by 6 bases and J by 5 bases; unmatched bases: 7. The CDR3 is CSATGTGRTEAFF. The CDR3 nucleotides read TGCAGTGCCACGGGGACAGGGCGAACTGAAGCTTTCTTT.

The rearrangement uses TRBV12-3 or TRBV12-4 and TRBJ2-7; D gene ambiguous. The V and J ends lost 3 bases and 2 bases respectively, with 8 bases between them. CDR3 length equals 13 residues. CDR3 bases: TGTGCCAGCAGTTTTGCCCCAACCTACGAGCAGTACTTC. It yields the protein CASSFAPTYEQYF.

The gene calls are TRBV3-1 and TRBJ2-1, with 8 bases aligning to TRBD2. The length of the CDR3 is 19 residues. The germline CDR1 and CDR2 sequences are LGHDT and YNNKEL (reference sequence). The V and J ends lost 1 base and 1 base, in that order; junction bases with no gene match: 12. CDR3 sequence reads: CASSQVLAGYHLSYNEQFF. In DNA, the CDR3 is TGTGCCAGCAGCCAAGTTTTAGCGGGATACCACTTATCCTACAATGAGCAGTTCTTC.

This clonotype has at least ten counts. CDR3 sequence (DNA): TGCAGTGCTAGAGGTCCTGTACGAGCAGATACGCAGTATTTT. It codes for CSARGPVRADTQYF. The rearrangement links TRBV20-1 to TRBJ2-3, with D uncertain. The V end was cut by 1 base, the J end by 4 bases, with 12 bases between. The CDR3 length is 14 residues. CDR1 and CDR2 (germline): DFQATT, SNEGSKA (reference sequence).

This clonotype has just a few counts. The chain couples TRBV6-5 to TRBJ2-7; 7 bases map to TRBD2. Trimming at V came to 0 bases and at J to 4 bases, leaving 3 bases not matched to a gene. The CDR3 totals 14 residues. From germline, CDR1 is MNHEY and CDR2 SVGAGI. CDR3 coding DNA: TGTGCCAGCAGTTACTCGAGGGGAGGGTACGAGCAGTACTTC. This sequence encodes CASSYSRGGYEQYF.

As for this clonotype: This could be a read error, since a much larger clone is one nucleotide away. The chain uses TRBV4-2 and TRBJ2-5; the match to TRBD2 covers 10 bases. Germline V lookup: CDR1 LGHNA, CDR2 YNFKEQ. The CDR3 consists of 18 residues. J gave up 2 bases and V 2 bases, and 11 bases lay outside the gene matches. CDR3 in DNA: TGTGCCAGCAGCCAAAGTCTACTAGCGGGGTCTTTACAAGAGACCCAGTACTTC. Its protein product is CASSQSLLAGSLQETQYF.

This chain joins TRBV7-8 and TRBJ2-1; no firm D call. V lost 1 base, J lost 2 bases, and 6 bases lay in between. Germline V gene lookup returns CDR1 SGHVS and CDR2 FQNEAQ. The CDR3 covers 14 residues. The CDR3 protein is CASSLDPPYNEQFF. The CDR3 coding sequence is TGTGCCAGCAGCTTAGATCCCCCCTACAATGAGCAGTTCTTC.

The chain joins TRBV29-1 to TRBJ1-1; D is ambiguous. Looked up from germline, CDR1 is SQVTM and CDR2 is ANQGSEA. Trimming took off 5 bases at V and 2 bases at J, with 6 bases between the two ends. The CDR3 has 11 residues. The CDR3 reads CSVLTNTEAFF. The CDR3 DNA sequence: TGCAGCGTTTTAACCAACACTGAAGCTTTCTTT.

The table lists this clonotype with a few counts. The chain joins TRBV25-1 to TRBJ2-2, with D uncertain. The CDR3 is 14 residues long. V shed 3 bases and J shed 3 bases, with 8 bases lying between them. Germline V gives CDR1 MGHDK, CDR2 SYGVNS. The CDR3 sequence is CASSDLQYTGELFF. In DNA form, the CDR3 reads TGTGCCAGCAGTGATCTCCAATACACCGGGGAGCTGTTTTTT.

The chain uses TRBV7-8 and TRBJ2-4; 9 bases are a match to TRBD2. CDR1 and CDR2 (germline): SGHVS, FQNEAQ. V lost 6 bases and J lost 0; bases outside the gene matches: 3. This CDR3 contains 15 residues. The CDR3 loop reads CASRSGGLAKNIQYF. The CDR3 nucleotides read TGTGCCAGCAGGAGCGGGGGGTTAGCCAAAAACATTCAGTACTTC.

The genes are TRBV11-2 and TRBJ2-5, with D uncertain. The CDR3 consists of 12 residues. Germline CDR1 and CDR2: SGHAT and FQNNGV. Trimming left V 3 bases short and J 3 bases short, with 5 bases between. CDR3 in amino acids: CASSLWEETQYF. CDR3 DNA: TGTGCCAGCAGCTTGTGGGAAGAGACCCAGTACTTC. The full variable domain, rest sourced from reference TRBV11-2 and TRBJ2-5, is EAGVAQSPRYKIIEKRQSVAFWCNPISGHATLYWYQQILGQGPKLLIQFQNNGVVDDSQLPKDRFSAERLKGVDSTLKIQPAKLEDSAVYLCASSLWEETQYFGPGTRLLVL.

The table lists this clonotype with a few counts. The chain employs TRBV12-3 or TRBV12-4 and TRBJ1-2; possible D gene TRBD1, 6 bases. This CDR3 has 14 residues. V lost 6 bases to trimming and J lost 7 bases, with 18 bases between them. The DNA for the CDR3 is TGTGCCAGCAGCCCTTTAGGGGGGGCTGGTGGCTACACCTTC. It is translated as CASSPLGGAGGYTF.

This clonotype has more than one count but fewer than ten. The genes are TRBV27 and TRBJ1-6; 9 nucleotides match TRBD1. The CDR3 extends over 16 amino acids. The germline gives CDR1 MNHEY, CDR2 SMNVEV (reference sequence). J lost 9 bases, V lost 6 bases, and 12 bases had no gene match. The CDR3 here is CASSKDPGQGFSPLHF. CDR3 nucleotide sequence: TGTGCCAGCAGCAAAGACCCGGGACAGGGTTTTTCACCCCTCCACTTT.

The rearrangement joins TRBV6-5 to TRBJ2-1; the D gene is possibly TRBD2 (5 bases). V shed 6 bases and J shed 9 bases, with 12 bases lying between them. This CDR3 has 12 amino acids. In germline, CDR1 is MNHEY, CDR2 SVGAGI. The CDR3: CASRSGPGEQFF. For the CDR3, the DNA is TGTGCCAGCAGGAGCGGCCCTGGTGAGCAGTTCTTC.

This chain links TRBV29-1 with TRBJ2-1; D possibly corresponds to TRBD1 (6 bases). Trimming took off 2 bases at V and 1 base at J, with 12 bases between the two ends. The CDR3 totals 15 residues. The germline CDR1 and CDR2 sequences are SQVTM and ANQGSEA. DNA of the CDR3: TGCAGCGTTGAAACCCCCGGGACATCCTACAATGAGCAGTTCTTC. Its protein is CSVETPGTSYNEQFF.

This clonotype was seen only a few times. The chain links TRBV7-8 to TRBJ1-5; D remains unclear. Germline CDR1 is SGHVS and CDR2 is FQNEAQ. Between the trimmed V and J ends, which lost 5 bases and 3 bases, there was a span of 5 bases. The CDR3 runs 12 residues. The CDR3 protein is CASSQNNQPQHF. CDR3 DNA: TGTGCCAGCAGCCAAAACAATCAGCCCCAGCATTTT.

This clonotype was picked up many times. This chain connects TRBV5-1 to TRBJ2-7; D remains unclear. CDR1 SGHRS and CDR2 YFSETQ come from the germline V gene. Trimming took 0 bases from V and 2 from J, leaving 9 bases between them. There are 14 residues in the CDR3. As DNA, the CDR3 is TGCGCCAGCAGCTTGGTGGTAGCCACCTACGAGCAGTACTTC. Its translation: CASSLVVATYEQYF. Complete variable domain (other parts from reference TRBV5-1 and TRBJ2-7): KAGVTQTPRYLIKTRGQQVTLSCSPISGHRSVSWYQQTPGQGLQFLFEYFSETQRNKGNFPGRFSGRQFSNSRSEMNVSTLELGDSALYLCASSLVVATYEQYFGPGTRLTVT.